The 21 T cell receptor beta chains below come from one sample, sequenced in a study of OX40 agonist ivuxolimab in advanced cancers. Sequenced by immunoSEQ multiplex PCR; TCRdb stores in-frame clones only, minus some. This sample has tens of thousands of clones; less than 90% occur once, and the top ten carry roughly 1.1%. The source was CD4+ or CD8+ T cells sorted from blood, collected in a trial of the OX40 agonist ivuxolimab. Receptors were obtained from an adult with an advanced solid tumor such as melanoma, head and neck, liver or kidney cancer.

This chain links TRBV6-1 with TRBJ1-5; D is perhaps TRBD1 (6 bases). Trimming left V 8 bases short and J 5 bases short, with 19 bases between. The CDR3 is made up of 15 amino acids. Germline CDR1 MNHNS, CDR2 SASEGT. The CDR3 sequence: CASRTGLLGHQPQHF. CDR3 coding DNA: TGTGCCAGCCGTACAGGGTTGTTGGGACATCAGCCCCAGCATTTT.

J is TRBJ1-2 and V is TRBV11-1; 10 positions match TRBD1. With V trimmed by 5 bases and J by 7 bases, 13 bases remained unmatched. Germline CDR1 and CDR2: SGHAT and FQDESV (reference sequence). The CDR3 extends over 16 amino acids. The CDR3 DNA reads TGTGCCAGCAGCGCAAACACCGGGACAGGGGTTGGTGGCTACACCTTC. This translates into CASSANTGTGVGGYTF.

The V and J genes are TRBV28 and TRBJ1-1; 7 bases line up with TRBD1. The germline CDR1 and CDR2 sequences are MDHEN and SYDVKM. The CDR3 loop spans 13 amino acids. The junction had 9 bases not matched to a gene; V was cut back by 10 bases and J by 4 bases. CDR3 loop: CATSGQFFTEAFF. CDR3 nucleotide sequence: TGTGCCACCTCGGGACAGTTTTTCACTGAAGCTTTCTTT.

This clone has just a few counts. As DNA, the CDR3 is TGTGCCAGCAGCTTGGGGCCCGACCCCTACGAGCAGTACGTC. This sequence encodes CASSLGPDPYEQYV. This chain uses TRBV5-5 with TRBJ2-7; D unresolved. Germline CDR1 SGHKS, CDR2 YYEKEE (reference sequence). Deletions cut 0 bases from V and 2 bases from J, with 9 bases between. This CDR3 is 14 amino acids long.

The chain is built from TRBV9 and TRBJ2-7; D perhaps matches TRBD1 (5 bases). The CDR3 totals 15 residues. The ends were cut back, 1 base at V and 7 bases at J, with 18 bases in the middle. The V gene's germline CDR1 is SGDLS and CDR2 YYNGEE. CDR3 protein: CASSVRSQGEGEQYF. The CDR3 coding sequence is TGTGCCAGCAGCGTACGATCCCAAGGGGAAGGGGAGCAGTACTTC.

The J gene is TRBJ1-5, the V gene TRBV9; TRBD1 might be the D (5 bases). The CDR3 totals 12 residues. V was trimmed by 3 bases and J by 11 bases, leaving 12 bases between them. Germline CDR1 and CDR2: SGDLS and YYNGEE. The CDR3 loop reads CASSGGDSAQHF. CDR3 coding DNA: TGTGCCAGCAGCGGGGGGGACTCGGCCCAGCATTTT. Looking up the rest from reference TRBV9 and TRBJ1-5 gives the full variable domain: DSGVTQTPKHLITATGQRVTLRCSPRSGDLSVYWYQQSLDQGLQFLIQYYNGEERAKGNILERFSAQQFPDLHSELNLSSLELGDSALYFCASSGGDSAQHFGDGTRLSIL.

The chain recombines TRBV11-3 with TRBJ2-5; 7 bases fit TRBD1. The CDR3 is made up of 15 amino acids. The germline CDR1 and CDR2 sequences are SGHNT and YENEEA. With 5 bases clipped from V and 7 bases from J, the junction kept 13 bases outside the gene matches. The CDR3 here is CASSEGGSGGGTQYF. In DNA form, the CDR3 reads TGTGCCAGCAGCGAAGGGGGCTCCGGTGGGGGGACCCAGTACTTC.

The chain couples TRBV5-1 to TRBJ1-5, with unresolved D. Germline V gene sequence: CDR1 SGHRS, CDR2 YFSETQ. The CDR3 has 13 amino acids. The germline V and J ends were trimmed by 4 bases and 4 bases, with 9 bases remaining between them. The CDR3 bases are TGCGCCAGCAGCCCGGACGGGAATCAGCCCCAGCATTTT. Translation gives CASSPDGNQPQHF.

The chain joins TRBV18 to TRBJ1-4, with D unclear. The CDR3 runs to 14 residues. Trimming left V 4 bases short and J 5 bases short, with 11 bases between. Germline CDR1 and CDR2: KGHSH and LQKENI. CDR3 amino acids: CASSLRAQNEKLFF. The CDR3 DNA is TGTGCCAGCTCACTAAGGGCACAAAATGAAAAACTGTTTTTT. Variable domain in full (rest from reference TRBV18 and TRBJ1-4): NAGVMQNPRHLVRRRGQEARLRCSPMKGHSHVYWYRQLPEEGLKFMVYLQKENIIDESGMPKERFSAEFPKEGPSILRIQQVVRGDSAAYFCASSLRAQNEKLFFGSGTQLSVL.

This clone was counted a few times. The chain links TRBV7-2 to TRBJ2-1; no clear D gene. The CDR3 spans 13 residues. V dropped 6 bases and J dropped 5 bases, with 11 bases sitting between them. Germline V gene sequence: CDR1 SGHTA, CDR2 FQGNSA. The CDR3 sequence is CASSNGPNNEQFF. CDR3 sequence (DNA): TGTGCCAGCAGTAACGGTCCTAACAATGAGCAGTTCTTC.

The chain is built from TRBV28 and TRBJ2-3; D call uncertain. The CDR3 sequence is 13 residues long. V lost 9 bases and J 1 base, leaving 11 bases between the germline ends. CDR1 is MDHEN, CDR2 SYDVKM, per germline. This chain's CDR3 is CASLDGGTDTQYF. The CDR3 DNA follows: TGTGCCAGTTTGGACGGAGGCACAGATACGCAGTATTTT. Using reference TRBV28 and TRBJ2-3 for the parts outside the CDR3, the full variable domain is DVKVTQSSRYLVKRTGEKVFLECVQDMDHENMFWYRQDPGLGLRLIYFSYDVKMKEKGDIPEGYSVSREKKERFSLILESASTNQTSMYLCASLDGGTDTQYFGPGTRLTVL.

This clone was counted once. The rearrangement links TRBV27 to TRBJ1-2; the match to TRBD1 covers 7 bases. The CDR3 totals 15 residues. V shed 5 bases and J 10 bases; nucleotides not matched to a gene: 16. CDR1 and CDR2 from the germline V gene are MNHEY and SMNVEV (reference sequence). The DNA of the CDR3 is TGTGCCAGCAGTGCACGCAACAGGGGCGCACTCTTCTACACCTTC. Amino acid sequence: CASSARNRGALFYTF.

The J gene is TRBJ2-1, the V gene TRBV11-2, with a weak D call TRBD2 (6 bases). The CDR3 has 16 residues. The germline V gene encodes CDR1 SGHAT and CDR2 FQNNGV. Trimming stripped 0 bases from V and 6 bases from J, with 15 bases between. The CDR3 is CASSLESGWRANEQFF. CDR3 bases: TGTGCCAGCAGCTTAGAATCCGGGTGGAGGGCCAATGAGCAGTTCTTC.

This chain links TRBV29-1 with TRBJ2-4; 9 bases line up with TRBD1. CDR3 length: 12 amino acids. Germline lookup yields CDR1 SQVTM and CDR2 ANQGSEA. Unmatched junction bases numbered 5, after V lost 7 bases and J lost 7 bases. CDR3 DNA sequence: TGCAGCGCAACGGGACAGGGCAACATTCAGTACTTC. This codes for CSATGQGNIQYF.

CDR3 sequence: CAITDSGFGEQYV. CDR3 DNA: TGTGCCATCACGGATTCAGGTTTTGGGGAGCAGTACGTC. This chain connects TRBV10-3 to TRBJ2-7; D ambiguous. The CDR3 spans 13 residues. The germline gives CDR1 ENHRY, CDR2 SYGVKD. V dropped 7 bases and J dropped 7 bases, with 17 bases sitting between them.

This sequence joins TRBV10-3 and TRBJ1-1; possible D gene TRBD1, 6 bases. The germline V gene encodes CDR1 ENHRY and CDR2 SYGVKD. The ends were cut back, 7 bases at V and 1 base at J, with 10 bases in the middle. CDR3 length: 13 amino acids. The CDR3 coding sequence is TGTGCCATCACACAGGGCCCGAACACTGAAGCTTTCTTT. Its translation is CAITQGPNTEAFF.

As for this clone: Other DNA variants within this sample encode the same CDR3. This CDR3 is CASTRTGSGNTIYF. The CDR3, as DNA: TGTGCCAGCACTAGGACGGGCTCTGGAAACACCATATATTTT. The genes are TRBV6-5 and TRBJ1-3; D call uncertain. The CDR3 contains 14 residues. Germline V lookup: CDR1 MNHEY, CDR2 SVGAGI. Trimming pared 7 bases from V and 0 bases from J, leaving 10 bases between.

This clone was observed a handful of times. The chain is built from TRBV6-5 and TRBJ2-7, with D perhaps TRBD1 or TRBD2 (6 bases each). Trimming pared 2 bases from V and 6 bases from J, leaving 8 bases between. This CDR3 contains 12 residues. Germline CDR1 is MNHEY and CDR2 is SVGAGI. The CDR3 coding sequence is TGTGCCAGCAGTTACAAGGGGGGCGAGCAGTACGTC. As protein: CASSYKGGEQYV.

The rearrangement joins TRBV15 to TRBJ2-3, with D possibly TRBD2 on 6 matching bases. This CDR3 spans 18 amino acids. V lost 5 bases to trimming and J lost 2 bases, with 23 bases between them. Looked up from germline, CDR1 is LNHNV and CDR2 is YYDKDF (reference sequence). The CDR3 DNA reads TGTGCCACCAGCTTAAATGTCGGGGGACGGATCGCCACAGATACGCAGTATTTT. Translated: CATSLNVGGRIATDTQYF.

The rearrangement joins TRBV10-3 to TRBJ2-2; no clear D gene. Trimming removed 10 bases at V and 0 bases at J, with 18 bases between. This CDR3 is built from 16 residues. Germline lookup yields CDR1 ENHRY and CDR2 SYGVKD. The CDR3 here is CATAWAMPTNTGELFF. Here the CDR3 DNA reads TGTGCCACGGCTTGGGCTATGCCAACGAACACCGGGGAGCTGTTTTTT.

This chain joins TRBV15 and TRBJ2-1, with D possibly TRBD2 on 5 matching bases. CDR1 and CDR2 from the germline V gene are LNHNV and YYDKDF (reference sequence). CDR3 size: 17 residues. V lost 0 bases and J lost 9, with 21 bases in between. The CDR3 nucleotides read TGTGCCACCAGCAGAGATCGAGGAGGAACCAAGGGTGGTGAGCAGTTCTTC. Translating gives CATSRDRGGTKGGEQFF.